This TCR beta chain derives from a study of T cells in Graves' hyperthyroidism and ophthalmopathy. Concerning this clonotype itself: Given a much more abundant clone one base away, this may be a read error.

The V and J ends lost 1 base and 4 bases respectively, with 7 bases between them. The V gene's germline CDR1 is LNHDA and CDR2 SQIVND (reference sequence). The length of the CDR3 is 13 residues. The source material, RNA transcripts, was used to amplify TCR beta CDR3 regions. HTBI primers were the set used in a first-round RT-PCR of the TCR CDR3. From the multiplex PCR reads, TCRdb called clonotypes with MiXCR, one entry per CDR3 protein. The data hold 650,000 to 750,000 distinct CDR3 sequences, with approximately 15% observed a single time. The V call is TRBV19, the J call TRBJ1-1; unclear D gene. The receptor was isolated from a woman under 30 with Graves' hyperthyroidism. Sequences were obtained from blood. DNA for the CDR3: TGTGCCAGTAGTATAGGATTGAGCACTGAAGCTTTCTTT. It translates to CASSIGLSTEAFF.